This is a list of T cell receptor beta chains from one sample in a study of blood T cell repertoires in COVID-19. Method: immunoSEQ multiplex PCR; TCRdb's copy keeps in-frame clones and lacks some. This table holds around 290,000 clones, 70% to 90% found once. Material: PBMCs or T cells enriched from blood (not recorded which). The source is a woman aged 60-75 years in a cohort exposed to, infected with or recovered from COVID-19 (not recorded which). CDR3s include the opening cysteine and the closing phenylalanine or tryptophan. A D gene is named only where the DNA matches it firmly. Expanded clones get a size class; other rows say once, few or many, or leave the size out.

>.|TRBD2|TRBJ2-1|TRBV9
CASSVDGLANNEQFF
TGTGCCAGCAGCGTAGACGGACTAGCAAACAATGAGCAGTTCTTC
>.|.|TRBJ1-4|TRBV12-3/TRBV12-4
CASSINNEKLFF
TGTGCCAGCAGTATTAATAATGAAAAACTGTTTTTT
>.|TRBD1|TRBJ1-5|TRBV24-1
CATSDLNLTGVQPQHF
TGTGCCACCAGTGATCTGAACTTAACAGGGGTACAGCCCCAGCATTTT
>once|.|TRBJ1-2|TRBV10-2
CASSEAGENYGYTF
TGCGCCAGCAGTGAGGCAGGGGAGAACTATGGCTACACCTTC
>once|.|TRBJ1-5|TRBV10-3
CAISGGGYQPQHF
TGTGCCATCAGTGGGGGGGGATATCAGCCCCAGCATTTT
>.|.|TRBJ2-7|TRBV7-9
CASWGEPREQYF
TGTGCCAGCTGGGGAGAACCTCGCGAGCAGTACTTC
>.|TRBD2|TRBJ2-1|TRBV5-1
CASSWGTTNEQFF
TGCGCCAGCAGCTGGGGGACTACTAATGAGCAGTTCTTC
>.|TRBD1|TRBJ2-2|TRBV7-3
CASSLTGQANTGELFF
TGTGCCAGCAGCTTGACGGGACAGGCGAACACCGGGGAGCTGTTTTTT
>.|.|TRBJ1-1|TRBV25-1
CASSEYLGDKAFF
TGTGCCAGCAGTGAATATTTGGGGGACAAAGCTTTCTTT
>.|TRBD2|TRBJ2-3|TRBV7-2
CASGRGVDTQYF
TGTGCCAGCGGGAGGGGTGTGGATACGCAGTATTTT
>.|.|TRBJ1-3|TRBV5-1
CASSPGVAGNTIYF
TGCGCCAGCAGTCCAGGGGTGGCTGGAAACACCATATATTTT
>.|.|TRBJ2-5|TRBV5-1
CASSSQGMGAQYF
TGCGCCAGCAGCTCGCAGGGGATGGGGGCCCAGTACTTC
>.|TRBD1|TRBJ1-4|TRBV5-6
CASSQTGGNEKLFF
TGTGCCAGCAGCCAGACAGGGGGTAATGAAAAACTGTTTTTT
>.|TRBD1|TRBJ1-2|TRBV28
CASRSSRGTASGYTF
TGTGCCAGCAGATCGAGCAGGGGGACGGCGTCCGGCTACACCTTC
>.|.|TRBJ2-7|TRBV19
CASSRSSYEQYF
TGTGCCAGTAGTCGGTCAAGCTACGAGCAGTACTTC
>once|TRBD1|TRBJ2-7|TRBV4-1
CASSHPGQGTDEQYF
TGCGCCAGCAGCCACCCCGGACAGGGGACGGACGAGCAGTACTTC
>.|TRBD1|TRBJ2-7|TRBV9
CASSVGGQGAYEQYF
TGTGCCAGCAGCGTAGGGGGACAGGGGGCCTACGAGCAGTACTTC
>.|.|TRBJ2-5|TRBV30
CAWSVRSDQGETQYF
TGTGCCTGGAGTGTACGGAGCGACCAGGGGGAGACCCAGTACTTC
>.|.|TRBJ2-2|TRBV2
CASSGLQDTGELFF
TGTGCCAGCAGCGGGCTACAGGACACCGGGGAGCTGTTTTTT
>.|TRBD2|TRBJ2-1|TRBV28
CASTEGLAGGRGQFF
TGTGCCAGCACGGAGGGACTAGCGGGAGGGCGGGGGCAGTTCTTC
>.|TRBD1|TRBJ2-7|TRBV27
CASSSWDRSHGEQYF
TGTGCCAGCAGTTCTTGGGACAGGAGCCACGGGGAGCAGTACTTC
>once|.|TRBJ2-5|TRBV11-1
CASSLDSQETQYF
TGTGCCAGCAGCTTAGACAGCCAAGAGACCCAGTACTTC
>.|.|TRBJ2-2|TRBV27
CASSSGGLNTGELFF
TGTGCCAGCAGTTCCGGGGGACTTAACACCGGGGAGCTGTTTTTT
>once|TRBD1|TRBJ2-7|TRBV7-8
CASSRTGDQAYEQYF
TGTGCCAGCAGCCGCACAGGGGACCAAGCCTACGAGCAGTACTTC
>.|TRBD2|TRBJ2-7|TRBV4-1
CASSQGAGGVNEQYF
TGCGCCAGCAGCCAAGGGGCGGGGGGGGTCAACGAGCAGTACTTC
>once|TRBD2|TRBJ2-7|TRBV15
CATSAWTSGGYEQYF
TGTGCCACCAGCGCCTGGACTAGCGGGGGCTACGAGCAGTACTTC
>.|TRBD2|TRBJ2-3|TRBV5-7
CASSFWGGAGVTDTQYF
TGTGCCAGCAGCTTTTGGGGGGGAGCGGGAGTGACAGATACGCAGTATTTT
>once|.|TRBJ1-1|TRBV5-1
CASSLRGNTEAFF
TGCGCCAGCAGTCTTAGGGGGAACACTGAAGCTTTCTTT
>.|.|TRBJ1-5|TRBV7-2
CASSSSAGRLNQPQHF
TGTGCCAGCAGCTCTTCCGCAGGGCGTCTCAATCAGCCCCAGCATTTT
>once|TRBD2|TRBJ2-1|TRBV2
CASSGTSGEQFF
TGTGCCAGCAGTGGGACTAGCGGCGAGCAGTTCTTC
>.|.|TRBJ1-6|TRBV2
CASRKNNGNAPLHF
TGTGCCAGCAGGAAAAACAACGGGAACGCACCCCTCCACTTT